The 25 T cell receptor beta chains in this list originate from one sample, sequenced in a study of T cells expressing NK-cell markers. TCRdb reprocessed the 5' RACE reads and keeps a single row for each CDR3 protein, giving no DNA. The table gives some 440,000 distinct CDR3 sequences; the top ten clones make up 1.4% to 1.5% of it. Sequencing was done on a sample of blood T cells: a sorted CD56 or NKG2C T cell subset, CD4+ or CD8+ T cells, or bulk PBMC T cells (not recorded which). These receptors originate from a woman aged 45-65 years in good health.

The chain is built from TRBV11-2 and TRBJ1-3. In germline, CDR1 is SGHAT, CDR2 FQNNGV. This CDR3 is 13 amino acids long. The CDR3 sequence: CASSGLSGNTIYF.

The chain links TRBV24-1 to TRBJ2-1; TCRdb indicates TRBD1, and absent DNA this call remains unverified. This CDR3 has 14 residues. Germline V gene sequence: CDR1 KGHDR, CDR2 SFDVKD. This chain's CDR3 is CATNSGTGGNEQFF.

The gene calls are TRBV6-2 or TRBV6-3 and TRBJ1-6; TCRdb gives TRBD1 as the D gene, but with no DNA this cannot be confirmed. In germline, CDR1 is MNHEY, CDR2 SVGEGT. The CDR3 loop spans 15 amino acids. The CDR3 protein is CASSPRQGQWSPLHF.

The chain recombines TRBV12-3 or TRBV12-4 with TRBJ2-3. CDR3 length equals 12 residues. The CDR3 loop reads CASTSYTDTQYF.

CDR3 sequence: CASSLDRNRVTEAFF. V is TRBV11-2 and J is TRBJ1-1. This CDR3 comprises 15 residues. Germline V CDR1 and CDR2: SGHAT, FQNNGV.

The gene calls are TRBV7-2 and TRBJ1-2; the TCRdb call, TRBD1, lacks DNA for checking. Germline V CDR1 and CDR2: SGHTA, FQGNSA. The length of the CDR3 is 12 residues. The CDR3 loop is CASVTGVYGYTF. The full variable domain, its missing parts supplied by reference TRBV7-2 and TRBJ1-2, is GAGVSQSPSNKVTEKGKDVELRCDPISGHTALYWYRQSLGQGLEFLIYFQGNSAPDKSGLPSDRFSAERTGGSVSTLTIQRTQQEDSAVYLCASVTGVYGYTFGSGTRLTVV.

The V gene is TRBV5-1, the J gene TRBJ2-2. The CDR3 contains 15 residues. From germline, CDR1 is SGHRS and CDR2 YFSETQ. The CDR3 region is CASSLVSLNTGELFF.

J is TRBJ2-2 and V is TRBV5-1; TCRdb's D gene call, TRBD2, goes unchecked for lack of DNA. The germline CDR1 and CDR2 sequences are SGHRS and YFSETQ. CDR3 length: 16 residues. The CDR3 spells CASTRLAGGGTGELFF.

This rearrangement joins TRBV16 to TRBJ2-1; the TCRdb D gene call, TRBD2, has no DNA to confirm it. The CDR3 spans 12 residues. Germline V gives CDR1 KGHSY, CDR2 FQNENV. The CDR3 loop is CASSHPRAEQFF.

The chain links TRBV6-2 or TRBV6-3 to TRBJ2-2; lacking DNA, the TRBD2 call made by TCRdb goes unchecked. The CDR3 is made up of 17 amino acids. The V gene's germline CDR1 is MNHEY and CDR2 SVGEGT. This CDR3 is CASSHPPTGVRGGELFF.

The chain employs TRBV27 and TRBJ1-2; TCRdb returns TRBD1, unconfirmable since there is no DNA. CDR1 is MNHEY, CDR2 SMNVEV, per germline (reference sequence). The CDR3 runs 13 residues. CDR3: CASSPTGNRGYTF.

The chain joins TRBV3-1 to TRBJ2-1. Germline values: CDR1 LGHDT, CDR2 YNNKEL (reference sequence). This CDR3 contains 13 residues. The CDR3 sequence: CASSQLLKGEQFF.

The chain uses TRBV29-1 and TRBJ2-1. From germline, CDR1 is SQVTM and CDR2 ANQGSEA. This CDR3 has 13 residues. CDR3 sequence reads: CSVGLRASTEQFF.

The chain recombines TRBV10-3 with TRBJ1-4; no DNA is available, so the TRBD1 call from TCRdb remains unchecked. The CDR3 has 13 residues. Germline V gives CDR1 ENHRY, CDR2 SYGVKD. The CDR3 reads CATRQGLNEKLFF.

This chain joins TRBV7-9 and TRBJ2-1; TCRdb reports TRBD1, a call that lacks DNA to check it against. This CDR3 comprises 15 residues. Germline V gene lookup returns CDR1 SEHNR and CDR2 FQNEAQ (reference sequence). CDR3 region: CASSDKGGGGNEQFF.

The rearrangement joins TRBV15 to TRBJ2-5. Germline V lookup: CDR1 LNHNV, CDR2 YYDKDF (reference sequence). The CDR3 is 14 residues long. The CDR3 sequence is CATSRDRVQETQYF.

The V call is TRBV28, the J call TRBJ1-5. CDR1 MDHEN and CDR2 SYDVKM come from the germline V gene. The CDR3 is 15 amino acids. CDR3 loop: CASSGYSDSNQPQHF. The complete variable domain, with remaining parts taken from reference TRBV28 and TRBJ1-5, reads DVKVTQSSRYLVKRTGEKVFLECVQDMDHENMFWYRQDPGLGLRLIYFSYDVKMKEKGDIPEGYSVSREKKERFSLILESASTNQTSMYLCASSGYSDSNQPQHFGDGTRLSIL.

V is TRBV6-2 or TRBV6-3 and J is TRBJ2-1; TCRdb lists TRBD2, though no DNA is available to test this call. The CDR3 consists of 16 residues. Germline lookup yields CDR1 MNHEY and CDR2 SVGEGT. This CDR3 is CASSYSKRLAANEQFF.

The gene calls are TRBV2 and TRBJ1-1; TCRdb's D gene call, TRBD1, goes unchecked for lack of DNA. The CDR3 sequence is 16 residues long. The germline CDR1 and CDR2 sequences are SNHLY and FYNNEI. The CDR3 reads CASSYGTGQGAPEAFF.

The CDR3 protein is CASSLKAGGSDTQYF. This chain uses TRBV7-2 with TRBJ2-3; the D gene TCRdb calls, TRBD2, cannot be checked with no DNA. CDR3 length equals 15 residues. The germline V gene has CDR1 SGHTA and CDR2 FQGNSA.

This chain links TRBV3-1 with TRBJ2-7; lacking DNA, the TRBD2 call made by TCRdb goes unchecked. Germline-derived CDR1 and CDR2 are LGHDT and YNNKEL (reference sequence). The CDR3 is made up of 15 amino acids. The chain's CDR3 is CASSQAGSPSYEQYF.

The V call is TRBV12-3 or TRBV12-4, the J call TRBJ2-1; without DNA, the TCRdb call of TRBD1 cannot be checked. The CDR3 spans 13 residues. The chain's CDR3 is CASSPTGGGEQFF.

The J gene is TRBJ2-5, the V gene TRBV20-1; the D gene TCRdb calls, TRBD2, cannot be checked with no DNA. CDR3 length: 14 residues. Germline V CDR1 and CDR2: DFQATT, SNEGSKA (reference sequence). Here the CDR3 reads CSRVGILPSETQYF.

This rearrangement joins TRBV5-5 to TRBJ2-1; TCRdb names TRBD2, which stays unverified in the absence of DNA. Germline V gives CDR1 SGHKS, CDR2 YYEKEE (reference sequence). This CDR3 region has 13 residues. The CDR3 is CASHWGAANEQFF. Combining the CDR3 with reference TRBV5-5 and TRBJ2-1 gives the whole variable domain DAGVTQSPTHLIKTRGQQVTLRCSPISGHKSVSWYQQVLGQGPQFIFQYYEKEERGRGNFPDRFSARQFPNYSSELNVNALLLGDSALYLCASHWGAANEQFFGPGTRLTVL.

The chain is built from TRBV13 and TRBJ2-6. Germline lookup yields CDR1 PRHDT and CDR2 FYEKMQ (reference sequence). The CDR3 length is 13 residues. Here the CDR3 reads CASQGSGANVLTF.